This T cell receptor (beta chain) was captured in a study of PD-1 blockade in classical Hodgkin lymphoma. Regarding the study as a whole: The study reported lower baseline TCR diversity in newly diagnosed patients than in healthy donors. Complete responders possessed baseline diversity comparable to newly diagnosed patients.

As for this clone: The antigen remains unidentified.

CDR3 length equals 14 residues. In germline, CDR1 is SGHTS, CDR2 YDEGEE. V gave up 3 bases and J gave up 7 bases, with 14 bases separating them. Here immunoSEQ multiplex PCR was the method, and the copy in TCRdb shows in-frame clones only, minus some. This table holds fewer than 65,000 clones, 85% to 90% found once. In every patient, relapse followed autologous stem cell transplantation, while exposure to brentuximab vedotin differed. The rearrangement links TRBV5-8 to TRBJ2-4; D is unresolved. This clonotype was sampled from a human donor with classical Hodgkin lymphoma. This material consisted of peripheral blood mononuclear cells (PBMCs), taken at baseline. The CDR3 spells CASSYTVGANIQYF. In DNA, the CDR3 is TGTGCCAGCAGCTATACAGTCGGTGCGAACATTCAGTACTTC.